The 23 T cell receptor beta chains in this list originate from one sample, sequenced in a study of T cell repertoires in cytomegalovirus infection (dated by TCRdb to 2018 to 2020). The treatment or condition label of this sample denotes: in vitro stimulation with specific CMV peptide epitopes to enrich CMV-specific T cells. The antigens for these receptors are not known. Sequencing used an Illumina HiSeq 1500. The public reads were quality trimmed at Q25 with fastp and then assembled into clones with MiXCR by TCRdb, keeping productive beta chains. One record per CDR3 amino acid sequence lists the most common genes and DNA. This sample gives more than 95,000 distinct CDR3 sequences in total; approximately 30% of them show up just once. Approximately 50% of the sample comes from the top ten. The sample consisted of CD8+ T cells from cultured PBMCs, taken from culture after CMV antigen stimulation. These receptors were taken from a human donor in good health (CMV status not recorded). Some clones in this sample may be carry-over from other donors' samples.

This chain joins TRBV12-3 or TRBV12-4 and TRBJ1-1, with a weak D call TRBD1 (5 bases). The CDR3 has 16 residues. V lost 5 bases and J lost 0, with 16 bases in between. This CDR3 reads CASSRPRGAMNTEAFF. CDR3 bases: TGTGCCAGCAGTCGACCCCGTGGGGCCATGAACACTGAAGCTTTCTTT.

With regard to this clonotype: At one of its ends the junction is not consistent with the germline gene, which may arise from a read error. This sequence joins TRBV6-2 or TRBV6-3 and TRBJ2-4; no clear D. This CDR3 region has 16 residues. Germline V gene sequence: CDR1 MNHEY, CDR2 SVGEGT. DNA of the CDR3: TGTGCCATCAGTTACTCGGGTTCAGGAGCCAAAAATATTCAGTACTTC. As protein: CAISYSGSGAKNIQYF.

In this sample, this clonotype turned up a few times. The genes are TRBV2 and TRBJ1-1, with TRBD1 matching 7 bases. From germline, CDR1 is SNHLY and CDR2 FYNNEI. The V and J ends lost 8 bases and 0 bases, in that order; junction bases with no gene match: 15. The length of the CDR3 is 17 residues. The chain's CDR3 is CASLGQAGQGVNTEAFF. CDR3 DNA: TGTGCCAGCCTAGGGCAGGCAGGGCAGGGGGTGAACACTGAAGCTTTCTTT.

CDR3 sequence (DNA): TGTGCCAGTAGCAGGACAGGGGACGCAGAATACACCGGGGAGCTGTTTTTT. It specifies CASSRTGDAEYTGELFF. This rearrangement joins TRBV19 to TRBJ2-2, with 9 bases matching TRBD1. V shed 6 bases and J 3 bases; nucleotides not matched to a gene: 11. The CDR3 loop spans 17 amino acids. CDR1 is LNHDA and CDR2 is SQIVND in the germline V gene (reference sequence). The full variable domain, rest sourced from reference TRBV19 and TRBJ2-2, is DGGITQSPKYLFRKEGQNVTLSCEQNLNHDAMYWYRQDPGQGLRLIYYSQIVNDFQKGDIAEGYSVSREKKESFPLTVTSAQKNPTAFYLCASSRTGDAEYTGELFFGEGSRLTVL.

V and J are TRBV4-3 and TRBJ1-2; weak D call: TRBD1 (5 bases). In germline, CDR1 is LGHNA, CDR2 YSLEER. The CDR3 sequence is 13 residues long. V was trimmed by 1 base and J by 8 bases, leaving 11 bases between them. The CDR3 spells CASSQGPGYGYTF. For the CDR3, the DNA is TGCGCCAGCAGCCAAGGTCCAGGGTACGGCTACACCTTC.

A few counts support this clonotype. The rearrangement links TRBV6-5 to TRBJ1-1; D unclear. The CDR3 extends over 15 amino acids. Germline values: CDR1 MNHEY, CDR2 SVGAGI. V dropped 1 base and J dropped 1 base, with 10 bases sitting between them. DNA for the CDR3: TGTGCCAGCAGTTACTACCCGAACGGGAACACTGAAGCTTTCTTT. It codes for CASSYYPNGNTEAFF.

The chain uses TRBV6-6 and TRBJ1-2; tentatively, D is TRBD1 (5 bases). Germline lookup yields CDR1 MNHNY and CDR2 SVGAGI (reference sequence). Trimming left V 4 bases short and J 6 bases short, with 18 bases between. CDR3 size: 15 residues. Here the CDR3 reads CASSSVPGGVDGYTF. The CDR3 nucleotides read TGTGCCAGCAGTTCCGTCCCCGGGGGTGTAGATGGCTACACCTTC.

A few counts support this clonotype. This chain connects TRBV11-2 to TRBJ2-5; D is perhaps TRBD1 (6 bases). The V and J ends lost 1 base and 4 bases respectively, with 19 bases between them. The CDR3 contains 17 residues. Germline V gene lookup returns CDR1 SGHAT and CDR2 FQNNGV. CDR3 DNA: TGTGCCAGCAGCTTAGCAGGGGCAGGTCCTTGGCCAGAGACCCAGTACTTC. Amino acids: CASSLAGAGPWPETQYF.

This clonotype showed up just a few times. V usage is TRBV6-6 and J usage is TRBJ2-5; 11 bases align to TRBD2. The CDR3 loop spans 17 amino acids. The junction had 10 bases not matched to a gene; V was cut back by 0 bases and J by 7 bases. Germline CDR1 MNHNY, CDR2 SVGAGI (reference sequence). DNA for the CDR3: TGTGCCAGCAGTTACTCGAGGGTAGCGGGGGGGCTTGGGACCCAGTACTTC. Its translation: CASSYSRVAGGLGTQYF.

This clonotype was detected a few times. The chain employs TRBV15 and TRBJ1-4; 7 bases are a match to TRBD1. J was trimmed by 8 bases and V by 5 bases; bases with no gene match: 14. Germline CDR1 and CDR2: LNHNV and YYDKDF (reference sequence). The CDR3 is 16 residues long. The DNA for the CDR3 is TGTGCCACCAGCCCAAGGAGGGGCAGGGGGGAAGAAAAACTGTTTTTT. It specifies CATSPRRGRGEEKLFF.

This clonotype was picked up many times. The chain recombines TRBV24-1 with TRBJ2-3, with TRBD2 identical over 8 bases. From germline, CDR1 is KGHDR and CDR2 SFDVKD. This CDR3 has 14 residues. Germline trimming cut 4 bases from V and 4 bases from J; bases unmatched to any gene: 3. The CDR3 loop reads CATSESGGADTQYF. The DNA for the CDR3 is TGTGCCACCAGTGAAAGCGGGGGCGCAGATACGCAGTATTTT.

The chain employs TRBV7-9 and TRBJ2-3; D unclear. Between the trimmed V and J ends, which lost 6 bases and 6 bases, there was a span of 10 bases. The CDR3 is 12 residues long. Germline V gene data show CDR1 as SEHNR and CDR2 as FQNEAQ (reference sequence). This chain's CDR3 is CASSPFPDTQYF. CDR3 DNA: TGTGCCAGCAGTCCTTTCCCCGATACGCAGTATTTT.

V and J are TRBV12-3 or TRBV12-4 and TRBJ2-1; either TRBD1 or TRBD2 may fit D (5 bases each). The CDR3 has 15 residues. Trimming removed 7 bases at V and 2 bases at J, with 15 bases between. In DNA form, the CDR3 reads TGTGCCAGCACCCTCGGGACGCATGCCTACAATGAGCAGTTCTTC. Its protein is CASTLGTHAYNEQFF.

This clonotype was seen at least ten times. The genes are TRBV6-6 and TRBJ2-3; weak D call: TRBD1 (6 bases). Germline CDR1 and CDR2: MNHNY and SVGAGI (reference sequence). The V gene lost 4 bases and the J gene lost 1 base, with 12 bases spanning the gap. The CDR3 is 15 residues long. The DNA for the CDR3 is TGTGCCAGCAGTTCCCGGGACAAAGGCACAGATACGCAGTATTTT. Amino acid sequence: CASSSRDKGTDTQYF.

This clonotype has a handful of counts. The V gene is TRBV5-5, the J gene TRBJ1-2, with no clear D. V was clipped by 3 bases and J by 4 bases, with 10 bases between them. Per germline, CDR1 SGHKS and CDR2 YYEKEE (reference sequence). The CDR3 runs to 13 residues. The CDR3 region has the DNA TGTGCCAGCAGCTCCAACGCTGGCTATGGCTACACCTTC. It yields the protein CASSSNAGYGYTF.

V usage is TRBV12-3 or TRBV12-4 and J usage is TRBJ2-1, with 10 bases aligning to TRBD1. The CDR3 runs 18 residues. The V segment lost 3 bases and the J segment 1 base; nucleotides outside the gene matches: 9. CDR3 protein: CASSFMTGGASSYNEQFF. The CDR3 DNA follows: TGTGCCAGCAGTTTTATGACAGGGGGCGCCAGTTCCTACAATGAGCAGTTCTTC.

This chain joins TRBV6-2 or TRBV6-3 and TRBJ2-3, with TRBD1 identical over 8 bases. CDR1 is MNHEY and CDR2 is SVGEGT in the germline V gene. There are 15 residues in the CDR3. Trimming at V came to 0 bases and at J to 4 bases, leaving 3 bases not matched to a gene. The CDR3 sequence: CASSYSPGGPDTQYF. The CDR3 coding sequence is TGTGCCAGCAGTTACTCCCCAGGGGGCCCAGATACGCAGTATTTT.

A few counts support this clonotype. For the CDR3, the DNA is TGTGCCAGCAGGGATACAGGAATCTCTGGAAACACCATATATTTT. It translates to CASRDTGISGNTIYF. This chain joins TRBV2 and TRBJ1-3; D is perhaps TRBD1 (5 bases). Trimming stripped 6 bases from V and 0 bases from J, with 12 bases between. The germline V gene has CDR1 SNHLY and CDR2 FYNNEI. CDR3 length: 15 amino acids.

The chain links TRBV12-3 or TRBV12-4 to TRBJ2-3; 8 nucleotides align to TRBD1. The CDR3 sequence is 19 residues long. V shed 4 bases and J 2 bases; nucleotides not matched to a gene: 17. The CDR3 protein is CASSSPLPRGQDLTDTQYF. The DNA of the CDR3 is TGTGCCAGCAGTTCTCCTCTGCCGAGGGGACAGGACCTCACAGATACGCAGTATTTT.

V gene TRBV10-2 combines with J gene TRBJ1-2; unclear D gene. The V gene's germline CDR1 is WSHSY and CDR2 SAAADI. V gave up 2 bases and J gave up 5 bases, with 9 bases separating them. This CDR3 spans 13 amino acids. This CDR3 is CASSETIEYGYTF. The DNA for the CDR3 is TGCGCCAGCAGTGAGACTATAGAGTATGGCTACACCTTC.

The chain joins TRBV28 to TRBJ2-7; TRBD1 aligns across 9 bases. Unmatched junction bases numbered 9, after V lost 3 bases and J lost 0 bases. Germline values: CDR1 MDHEN, CDR2 SYDVKM. The CDR3 contains 17 residues. CDR3 DNA sequence: TGTGCCAGCAGTTTCCCCCGGACAGGGGCGACCTCCTACGAGCAGTACTTC. Amino acids: CASSFPRTGATSYEQYF.

This clonotype was found a few times. V is TRBV5-1 and J is TRBJ1-6; weak D call: TRBD1 (6 bases). Germline CDR1 is SGHRS and CDR2 is YFSETQ. CDR3 length equals 16 residues. Trimming took off 3 bases at V and 6 bases at J, with 16 bases between the two ends. CDR3 amino acids: CASSWGGASRNSPLHF. As DNA, the CDR3 is TGCGCCAGCAGCTGGGGGGGCGCATCCCGTAATTCACCCCTCCACTTT. The variable domain in full, completed from reference TRBV5-1 and TRBJ1-6, reads KAGVTQTPRYLIKTRGQQVTLSCSPISGHRSVSWYQQTPGQGLQFLFEYFSETQRNKGNFPGRFSGRQFSNSRSEMNVSTLELGDSALYLCASSWGGASRNSPLHFGNGTRLTVT.

This clonotype appeared a few times. The chain links TRBV7-6 to TRBJ2-2; 10 bases line up with TRBD1. The CDR3 runs 14 residues. V was clipped by 5 bases and J by 5 bases; unmatched bases: 2. The germline gives CDR1 SGHVS, CDR2 FNYEAQ. The CDR3 region has the DNA TGTGCCAGCAGCGGGACAGGGGCGACCGGGGAGCTGTTTTTT. Its translation: CASSGTGATGELFF.